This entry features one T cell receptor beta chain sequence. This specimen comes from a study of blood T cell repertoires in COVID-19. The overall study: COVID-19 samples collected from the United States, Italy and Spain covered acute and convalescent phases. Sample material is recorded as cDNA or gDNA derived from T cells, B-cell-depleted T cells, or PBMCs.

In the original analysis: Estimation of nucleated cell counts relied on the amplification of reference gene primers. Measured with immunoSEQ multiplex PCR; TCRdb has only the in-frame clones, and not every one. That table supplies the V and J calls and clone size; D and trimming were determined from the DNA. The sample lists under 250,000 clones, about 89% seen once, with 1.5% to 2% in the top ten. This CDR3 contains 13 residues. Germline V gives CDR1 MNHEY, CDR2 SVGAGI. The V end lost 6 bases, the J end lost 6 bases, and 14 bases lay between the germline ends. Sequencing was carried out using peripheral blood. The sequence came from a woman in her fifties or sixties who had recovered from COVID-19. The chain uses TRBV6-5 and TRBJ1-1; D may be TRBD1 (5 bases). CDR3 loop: CASSLRRAAEAFF. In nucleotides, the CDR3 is TGTGCCAGCAGCCTTCGCAGGGCAGCTGAAGCTTTCTTT.